The next 10 T cell receptor gamma chains were all read from a single sample in a study of γδ T cells in repeated Plasmodium falciparum infection. Gammadelta T cells were flow-sorted from PBMC into Vgamma9/Vdelta2+ and Vdelta2-negative populations for bulk analysis. TCRdb reran clone calling via CATT on the multiplex PCR reads. The top ten clones hold 33% of a sample with 20,000 to 30,000 gamma-chain clones, about 2.9% of them seen once. The sequenced sample consisted of gamma-delta T cells from blood. These receptors were obtained from a pool of human donors (malaria-infected and uninfected, not separated).

This clone showed up many times. The TCRdb protein, from a much larger clone, departs from this DNA's translation at residue 9, likely by read error; the protein shown derives from the DNA. J is TRGJ1 or TRGJ2 and V is TRGV2. Because TCRdb records no J gene, it was assigned here through a match of the DNA to germline. Germline V gene lookup returns CDR1 EGSNGY and CDR2 YDSYNSKV. V trimming: 1 base; J trimming: 5 bases; junction bases outside the gene matches: 8. This CDR3 has 14 residues. In DNA form, the CDR3 reads TGTGCCACCTGGGACGGTCGACCCCATTATAAGAAACTCTTT. Translating gives CATWDGRPHYKKLF.

This clone has just a few counts. This sequence is one base from a far larger clone and is likely a read error. The sample has other DNA sequences that encode this CDR3 too. No call exists for the J gene, whereas the V gene is TRGV2. Per the germline V gene, CDR1 is EGSNGY and CDR2 is YDSYNSKV. The CDR3 extends over 13 amino acids. The CDR3 sequence: CATWDGVYYKKLF. The CDR3 DNA reads as TGTGCCACCTGGGACGGGGTATATTATAAAAAACTCTTT.

This clone was seen ten or more times. TCRdb's protein for this DNA is that of a much larger clone and differs from the translation at residue 10, likely a read error; the protein shown is the DNA translation. The chain joins TRGV9 to TRGJ1 or TRGJ2. Germline V gives CDR1 GITISATS, CDR2 ISYDGTV (reference sequence). V dropped 2 bases and J dropped 14; count of bases not matched to a gene: 12. This CDR3 is 12 amino acids long. DNA for the CDR3: TGTGCCTTGTGGGAGGGCAGTTCAGGGGAACTCTTT. It translates to CALWEGSSGELF.

This clone was counted only a few times. A read error likely explains this, since a far larger clone differs by one base. In the same sample, other DNA sequences code for this CDR3. J gene calling gave no result, while the V gene is TRGV4. Per germline, CDR1 EGSTGY and CDR2 YDSYTSSV. The CDR3 contains 18 residues. The DNA for the CDR3 is TGTGCCACCTGGGGAGTGGGGGTTGATGGAGTGAATTATTATAAGAAGCTCTTT. Its translation: CATWGVGVDGVNYYKKLF.

The J gene is TRGJ1 or TRGJ2, the V gene TRGV8. The CDR3 extends over 14 amino acids. Germline CDR1 and CDR2: VENAVY and YDSYNSRV. Trimming removed 5 bases from V and 2 bases from J; junction bases left unmatched: 9. The CDR3 sequence is CATWVRLHYYKKLF. The CDR3 nucleotides are TGTGCCACCTGGGTCCGTCTCCATTATTATAAGAAACTCTTT.

V gene TRGV4 combines with J gene TRGJP1. The J gene, left out of TCRdb, was set here by checking the DNA against germline. V dropped 2 bases and J dropped 3; count of bases not matched to a gene: 9. Per germline, CDR1 EGSTGY and CDR2 YDSYTSSV. CDR3 size: 16 residues. The CDR3 region has the DNA TGTGCCACCTGGGATGTAGTGGTGGCCACTGGTTGGTTCAAGATATTT. Protein: CATWDVVVATGWFKIF.

This clone was found a few times. It is likely a read error: a sequence one base away is far more abundant. Other DNA sequences within the sample encode an identical CDR3. J is TRGJP2 and V is TRGV4. TCRdb carries no J gene annotation; the J gene was assigned here by matching the DNA with germline. Germline CDR1 EGSTGY, CDR2 YDSYTSSV. The CDR3 is 15 residues long. The CDR3 is CATWDGRWSDWIKTF. The CDR3 DNA follows: TGCGCCACCTGGGATGGGCGATGGAGTGATTGGATCAAGACGTTT.

This clone has ten or more counts. Since a far larger clone is one base different, this is likely a read error. Other DNA sequences of this sample code for an identical CDR3. The J gene is TRGJP, the V gene TRGV9. V shed 0 bases and J 7 bases; nucleotides not matched to a gene: 12. Germline CDR1 and CDR2: GITISATS and ISYDGTV (reference sequence). The CDR3 extends over 19 amino acids. CDR3 sequence: CALWEVHLVRELGKKIKVF. CDR3 bases: TGTGCCTTGTGGGAGGTGCATTTGGTAAGGGAGTTGGGCAAAAAAATCAAGGTATTT.

With respect to this clone: For this DNA, TCRdb reports the protein of a much larger clone, which diverges at residue 7, most likely from a read error; the protein presented here is translated directly from the DNA. The CDR3 reads CALWLPSKKLF. The CDR3 DNA sequence: TGTGCCTTGTGGCTCCCGAGCAAGAAACTCTTT. The chain uses TRGV9 and TRGJ1 or TRGJ2. TCRdb records no J gene; here it was assigned by comparing the DNA to germline. The CDR3 length is 11 residues. Germline values: CDR1 GITISATS, CDR2 ISYDGTV (reference sequence). Losses at the gene ends were 6 bases for V and 10 bases for J; bases not matched to a gene: 9.

Regarding this clone: The junction shows a germline mismatch at one end, possibly a read error. The rearrangement joins TRGV4 to TRGJ1 or TRGJ2. Matching the DNA to germline supplied the J gene, which TCRdb does not give. The CDR3 covers 21 residues. Germline values: CDR1 EGSTGY, CDR2 YDSYTSSV. CDR3 DNA sequence: TGTGCCACCTTGGATGGGCCGGTTTCGACGGAGGGCTACGAGGCAACACCTAAGAAACTCTTT. Its protein product is CATLDGPVSTEGYEATPKKLF.